This T cell receptor (beta chain) was retrieved from a study of T cells after yellow fever vaccination. On the study more broadly: In the case of low-cell-number fractions, SMART-Seq v4 Ultra Low Input was used for preparation. General study findings and limits: Among primary-vaccination clones, most reappeared after the booster, at 95% to 96% for CD4 and roughly 88% for CD8. Repertoires obtained by FACS sorting could include abundant clonotypes that entered as contaminants from the bulk population. Researchers report a weaker secondary response that nonetheless peaked faster, day 5 versus 15.

The CDR3 contains 13 residues. V lost 4 bases to trimming and J lost 0 bases, with 7 bases between them. Germline-derived CDR1 and CDR2 are MNHEY and SMNVEV (reference sequence). TCRdb re-called the 5' RACE reads with MiXCR, one entry per CDR3 protein. The data hold fewer than 500,000 distinct CDR3 sequences, with roughly 20% observed a single time. This clonotype was seen ten or more times. Antigen specificity is unknown. This TCR came from a man aged 18-30 years who received the YFV17D yellow fever vaccine. V and J are TRBV27 and TRBJ2-7; the D gene is possibly TRBD1 (5 bases). Material: PBMCs, obtained before the yellow fever booster vaccination. The CDR3, as DNA: TGTGCCAGCAGTTACAGGAGCTCCTACGAGCAGTACTTC. It specifies CASSYRSSYEQYF.